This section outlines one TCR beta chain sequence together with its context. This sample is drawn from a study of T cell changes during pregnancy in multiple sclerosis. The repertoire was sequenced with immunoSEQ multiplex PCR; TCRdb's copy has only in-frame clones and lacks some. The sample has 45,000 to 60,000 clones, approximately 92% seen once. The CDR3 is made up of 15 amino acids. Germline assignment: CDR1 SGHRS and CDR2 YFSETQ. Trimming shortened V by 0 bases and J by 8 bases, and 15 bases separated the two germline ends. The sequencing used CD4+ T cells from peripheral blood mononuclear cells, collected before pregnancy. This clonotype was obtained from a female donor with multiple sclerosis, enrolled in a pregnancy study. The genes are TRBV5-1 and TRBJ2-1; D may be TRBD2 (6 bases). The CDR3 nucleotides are TGCGCCAGCAGCTTGGCGCGGGGCGGGGTTGATGAGCAGTTCTTC. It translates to CASSLARGGVDEQFF.